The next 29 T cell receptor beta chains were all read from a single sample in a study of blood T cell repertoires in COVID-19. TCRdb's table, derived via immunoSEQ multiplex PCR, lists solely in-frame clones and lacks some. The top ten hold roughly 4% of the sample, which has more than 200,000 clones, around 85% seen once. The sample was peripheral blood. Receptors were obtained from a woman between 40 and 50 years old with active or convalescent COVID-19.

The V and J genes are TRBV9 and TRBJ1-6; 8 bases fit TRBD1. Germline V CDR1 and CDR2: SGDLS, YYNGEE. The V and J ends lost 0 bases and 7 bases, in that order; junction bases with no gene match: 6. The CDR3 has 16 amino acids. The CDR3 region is CASSVDFGTGNSPLHF. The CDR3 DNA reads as TGTGCCAGCAGCGTAGACTTCGGGACAGGCAATTCACCCCTCCACTTT.

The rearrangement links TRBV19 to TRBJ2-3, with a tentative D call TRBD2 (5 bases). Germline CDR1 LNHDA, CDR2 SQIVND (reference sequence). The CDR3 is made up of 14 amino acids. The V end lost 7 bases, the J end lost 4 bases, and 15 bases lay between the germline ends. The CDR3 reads CASKAPGYPDTQYF. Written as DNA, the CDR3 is TGTGCCAGTAAGGCCCCGGGATATCCAGATACGCAGTATTTT.

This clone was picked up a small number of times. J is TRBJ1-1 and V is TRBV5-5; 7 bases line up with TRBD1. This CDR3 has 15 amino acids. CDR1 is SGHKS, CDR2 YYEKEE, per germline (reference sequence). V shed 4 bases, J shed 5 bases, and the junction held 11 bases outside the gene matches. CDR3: CASSGRQGLRTEAFF. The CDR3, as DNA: TGTGCCAGCAGCGGAAGACAGGGCTTAAGGACTGAAGCTTTCTTT.

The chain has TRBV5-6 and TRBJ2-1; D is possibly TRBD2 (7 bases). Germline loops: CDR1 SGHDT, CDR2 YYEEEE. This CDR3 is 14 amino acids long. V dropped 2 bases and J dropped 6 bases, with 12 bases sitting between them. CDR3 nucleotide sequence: TGTGCCAGCAGCTTAATCCGGGGGGCCAATGAGCAGTTCTTC. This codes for CASSLIRGANEQFF.

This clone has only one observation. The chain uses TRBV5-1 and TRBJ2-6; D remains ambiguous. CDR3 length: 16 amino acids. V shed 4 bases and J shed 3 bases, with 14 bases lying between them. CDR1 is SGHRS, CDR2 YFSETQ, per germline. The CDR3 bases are TGCGCCAGCAGCCCCTTAATGGGCCTTGGGGCCAACGTCCTGACTTTC. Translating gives CASSPLMGLGANVLTF.

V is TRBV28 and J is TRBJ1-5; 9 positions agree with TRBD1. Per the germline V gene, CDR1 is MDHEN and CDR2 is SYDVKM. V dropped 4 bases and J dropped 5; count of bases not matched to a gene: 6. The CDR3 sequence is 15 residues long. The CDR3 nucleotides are TGTGCCAGCAGTTCCCGGGACAGGGTAGATCAGCCCCAGCATTTT. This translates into CASSSRDRVDQPQHF.

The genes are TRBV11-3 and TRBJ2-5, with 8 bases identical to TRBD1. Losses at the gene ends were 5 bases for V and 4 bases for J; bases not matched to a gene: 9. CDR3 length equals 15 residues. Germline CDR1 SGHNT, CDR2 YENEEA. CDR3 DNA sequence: TGTGCCAGCAGCCCCGGGACAGGAATAGTAGAGACCCAGTACTTC. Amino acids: CASSPGTGIVETQYF.

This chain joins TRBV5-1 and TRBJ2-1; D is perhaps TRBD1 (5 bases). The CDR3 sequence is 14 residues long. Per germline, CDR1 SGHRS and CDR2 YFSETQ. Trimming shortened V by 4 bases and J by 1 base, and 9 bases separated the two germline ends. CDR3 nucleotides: TGCGCCAGCAGCCCCCCAGGGTCCTACAATGAGCAGTTCTTC. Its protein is CASSPPGSYNEQFF. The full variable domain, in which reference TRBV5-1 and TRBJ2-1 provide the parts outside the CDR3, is KAGVTQTPRYLIKTRGQQVTLSCSPISGHRSVSWYQQTPGQGLQFLFEYFSETQRNKGNFPGRFSGRQFSNSRSEMNVSTLELGDSALYLCASSPPGSYNEQFFGPGTRLTVL.

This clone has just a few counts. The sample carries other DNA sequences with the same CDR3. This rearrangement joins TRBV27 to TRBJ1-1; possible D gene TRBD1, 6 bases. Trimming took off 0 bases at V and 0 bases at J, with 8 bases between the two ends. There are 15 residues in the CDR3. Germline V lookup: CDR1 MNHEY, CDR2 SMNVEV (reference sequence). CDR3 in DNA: TGTGCCAGCAGTTTATCAACAGGGATGAACACTGAAGCTTTCTTT. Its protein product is CASSLSTGMNTEAFF.

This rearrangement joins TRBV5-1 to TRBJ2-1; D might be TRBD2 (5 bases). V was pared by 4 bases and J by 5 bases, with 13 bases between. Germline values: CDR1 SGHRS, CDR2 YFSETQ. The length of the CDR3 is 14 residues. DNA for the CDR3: TGCGCCAGCAGCATTGACGGACTTGACAATGAGCAGTTCTTC. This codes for CASSIDGLDNEQFF.

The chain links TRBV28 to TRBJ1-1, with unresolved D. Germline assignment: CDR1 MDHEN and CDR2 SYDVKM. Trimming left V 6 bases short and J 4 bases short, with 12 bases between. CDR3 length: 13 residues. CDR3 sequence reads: CASSPSGSTEAFF. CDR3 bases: TGTGCCAGCAGCCCCTCGGGGAGCACTGAAGCTTTCTTT.

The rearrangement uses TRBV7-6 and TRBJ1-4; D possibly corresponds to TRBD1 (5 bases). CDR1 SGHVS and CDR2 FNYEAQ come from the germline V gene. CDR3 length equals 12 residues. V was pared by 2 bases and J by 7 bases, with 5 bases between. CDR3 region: CASSLQGEKLFF. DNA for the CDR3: TGTGCCAGCAGCTTACAGGGTGAAAAACTGTTTTTT.

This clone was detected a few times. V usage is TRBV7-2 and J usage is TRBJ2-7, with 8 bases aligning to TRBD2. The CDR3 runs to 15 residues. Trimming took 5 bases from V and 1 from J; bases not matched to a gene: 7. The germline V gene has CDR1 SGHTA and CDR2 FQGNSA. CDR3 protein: CASSIRTSRSYEQYF. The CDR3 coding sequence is TGTGCCAGCAGCATCAGGACTAGCCGATCCTACGAGCAGTACTTC.

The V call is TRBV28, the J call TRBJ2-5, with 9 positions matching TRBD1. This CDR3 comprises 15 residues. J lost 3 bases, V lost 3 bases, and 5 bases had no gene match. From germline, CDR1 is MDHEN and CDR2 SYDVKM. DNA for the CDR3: TGTGCCAGCAGTTTTCTGGGACAGGGCAAAGAGACCCAGTACTTC. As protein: CASSFLGQGKETQYF.

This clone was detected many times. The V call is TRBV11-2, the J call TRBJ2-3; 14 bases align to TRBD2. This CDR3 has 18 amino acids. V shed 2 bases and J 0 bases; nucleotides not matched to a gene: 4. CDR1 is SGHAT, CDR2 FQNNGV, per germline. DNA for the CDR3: TGTGCCAGCAGCTTAAGACTAGCGGGGGGGGCCAGCACAGATACGCAGTATTTT. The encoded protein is CASSLRLAGGASTDTQYF.

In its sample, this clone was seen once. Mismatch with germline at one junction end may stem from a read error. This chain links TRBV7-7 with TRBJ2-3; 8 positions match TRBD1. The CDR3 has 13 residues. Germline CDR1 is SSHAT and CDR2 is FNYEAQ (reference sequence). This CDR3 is CASSFDRGDTQYF. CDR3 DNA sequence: TGTGCTAGCAGCTTCGACAGGGGAGATACGCAGTATTTT.

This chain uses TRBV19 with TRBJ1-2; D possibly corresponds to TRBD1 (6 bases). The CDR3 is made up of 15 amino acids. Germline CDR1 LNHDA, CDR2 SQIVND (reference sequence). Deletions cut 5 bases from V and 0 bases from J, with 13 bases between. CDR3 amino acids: CASSATGSANYGYTF. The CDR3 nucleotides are TGTGCCAGTAGTGCGACAGGTTCAGCTAACTATGGCTACACCTTC.

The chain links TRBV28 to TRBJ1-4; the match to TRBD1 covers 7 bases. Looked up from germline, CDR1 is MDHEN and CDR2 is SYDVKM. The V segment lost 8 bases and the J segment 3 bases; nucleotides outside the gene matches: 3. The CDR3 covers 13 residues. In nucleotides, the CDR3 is TGTGCCAGCCGGGGACAGCCTAATGAAAAACTGTTTTTT. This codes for CASRGQPNEKLFF. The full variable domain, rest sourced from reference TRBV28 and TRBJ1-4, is DVKVTQSSRYLVKRTGEKVFLECVQDMDHENMFWYRQDPGLGLRLIYFSYDVKMKEKGDIPEGYSVSREKKERFSLILESASTNQTSMYLCASRGQPNEKLFFGSGTQLSVL.

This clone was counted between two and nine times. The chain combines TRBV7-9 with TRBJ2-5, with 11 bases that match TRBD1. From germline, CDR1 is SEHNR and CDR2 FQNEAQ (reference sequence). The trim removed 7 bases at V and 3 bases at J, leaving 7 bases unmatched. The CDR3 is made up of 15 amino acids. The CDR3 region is CASIARTGGEETQYF. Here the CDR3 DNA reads TGTGCCAGCATAGCCCGGACAGGGGGCGAAGAGACCCAGTACTTC.

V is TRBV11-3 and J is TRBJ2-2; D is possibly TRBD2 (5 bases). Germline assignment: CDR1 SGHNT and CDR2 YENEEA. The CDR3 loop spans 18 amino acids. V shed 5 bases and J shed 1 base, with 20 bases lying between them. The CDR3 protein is CASSPTGYWEQNTGELFF. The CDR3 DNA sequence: TGTGCCAGCAGCCCTACCGGGTATTGGGAGCAGAACACCGGGGAGCTGTTTTTT. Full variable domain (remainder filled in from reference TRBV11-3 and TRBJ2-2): EAGVVQSPRYKIIEKKQPVAFWCNPISGHNTLYWYLQNLGQGPELLIRYENEEAVDDSQLPKDRFSAERLKGVDSTLKIQPAELGDSAVYLCASSPTGYWEQNTGELFFGEGSRLTVL.

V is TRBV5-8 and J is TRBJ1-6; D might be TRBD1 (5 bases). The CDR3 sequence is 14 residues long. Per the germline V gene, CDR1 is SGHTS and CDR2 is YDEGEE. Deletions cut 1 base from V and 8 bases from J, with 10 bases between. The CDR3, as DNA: TGTGCCAGCAGCTTGAGGCAGGGATATTCACCCCTCCACTTT. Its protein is CASSLRQGYSPLHF.

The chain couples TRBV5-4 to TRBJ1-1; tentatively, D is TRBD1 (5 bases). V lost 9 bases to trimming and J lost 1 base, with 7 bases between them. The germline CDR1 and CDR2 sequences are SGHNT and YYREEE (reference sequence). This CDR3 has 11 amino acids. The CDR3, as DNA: TGTGCCACTACAGGGAACACTGAAGCTTTCTTT. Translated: CATTGNTEAFF.

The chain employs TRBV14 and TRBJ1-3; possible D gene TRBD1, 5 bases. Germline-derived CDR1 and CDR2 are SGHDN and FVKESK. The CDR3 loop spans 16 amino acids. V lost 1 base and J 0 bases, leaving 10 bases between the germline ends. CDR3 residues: CASSQAKGYSGNTIYF. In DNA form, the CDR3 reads TGTGCCAGCAGCCAAGCCAAGGGGTACTCTGGAAACACCATATATTTT.

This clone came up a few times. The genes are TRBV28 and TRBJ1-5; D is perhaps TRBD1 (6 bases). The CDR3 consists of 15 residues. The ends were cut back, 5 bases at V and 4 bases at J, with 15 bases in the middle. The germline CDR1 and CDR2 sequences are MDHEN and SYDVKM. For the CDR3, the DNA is TGTGCCAGCAGTGAAGCAGGGGCGGCTAATCAGCCCCAGCATTTT. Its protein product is CASSEAGAANQPQHF. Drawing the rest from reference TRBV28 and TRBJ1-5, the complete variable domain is DVKVTQSSRYLVKRTGEKVFLECVQDMDHENMFWYRQDPGLGLRLIYFSYDVKMKEKGDIPEGYSVSREKKERFSLILESASTNQTSMYLCASSEAGAANQPQHFGDGTRLSIL.

CDR3 sequence (DNA): TGTGCCAGCAGCTTGCGGGGGGAGCTGTTTTTT. This sequence encodes CASSLRGELFF. The chain employs TRBV5-4 and TRBJ2-2; D is uncertain. V was clipped by 1 base and J by 8 bases, with 3 bases between them. Germline V gene sequence: CDR1 SGHNT, CDR2 YYREEE (reference sequence). There are 11 residues in the CDR3.

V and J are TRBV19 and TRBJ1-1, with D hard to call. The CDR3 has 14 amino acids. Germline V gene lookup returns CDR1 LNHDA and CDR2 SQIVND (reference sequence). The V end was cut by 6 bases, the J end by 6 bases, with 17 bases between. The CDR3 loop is CASRARGEIAEAFF. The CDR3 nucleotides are TGTGCCAGTAGGGCACGAGGTGAGATAGCTGAAGCTTTCTTT.

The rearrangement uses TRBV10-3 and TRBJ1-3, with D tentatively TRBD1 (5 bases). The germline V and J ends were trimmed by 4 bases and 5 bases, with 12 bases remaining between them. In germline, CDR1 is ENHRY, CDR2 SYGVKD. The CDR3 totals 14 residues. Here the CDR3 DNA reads TGTGCCATCAGTGGGGGGGACTCGAGAAACACCATATATTTT. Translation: CAISGGDSRNTIYF.

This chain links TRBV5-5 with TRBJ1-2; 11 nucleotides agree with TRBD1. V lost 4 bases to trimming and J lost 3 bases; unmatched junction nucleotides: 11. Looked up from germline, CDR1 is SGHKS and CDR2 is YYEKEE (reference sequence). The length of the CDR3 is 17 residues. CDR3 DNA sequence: TGTGCCAGCAGCCGGGTGGGTGGACAGGGGGCTGACTATGGCTACACCTTC. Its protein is CASSRVGGQGADYGYTF.

DNA of the CDR3: TGTGCCAGCAGCCCGGACTTTTACAATGAGCAGTTCTTC. It specifies CASSPDFYNEQFF. The V and J genes are TRBV6-5 and TRBJ2-1; tentative D call: TRBD2 (5 bases). Between the trimmed V and J ends, which lost 6 bases and 4 bases, there was a span of 10 bases. Germline V gene data show CDR1 as MNHEY and CDR2 as SVGAGI. The CDR3 is made up of 13 amino acids.